Listed below are T cell receptor beta chains from one sample, sequenced in a study of T cells after yellow fever vaccination. One entry per CDR3 protein results from TCRdb running MiXCR on the 5' RACE reads. The data contain about 360,000 distinct CDR3 sequences, around 6.5% of them seen just once; the ten biggest clones take up over 14%. Here the sequenced sample was PBMCs, taken 5 days after the yellow fever booster vaccination. Every receptor here comes from a man younger than 45 who received the YFV17D yellow fever vaccine. CDR3s include the opening cysteine and the closing phenylalanine or tryptophan. D genes are given only for firm matches. Clone sizes are given selectively: once, few, many, or a class where the clone is expanded.

clone_size: NA; v_call: TRBV25-1; j_call: TRBJ1-4; d_call: NA; cdr3_aa: CASSESYQPNEKLFF; cdr3_nt: TGTGCCAGCAGTGAATCGTACCAGCCTAATGAAAAACTGTTTTTT
clone_size: NA; v_call: TRBV30; j_call: TRBJ2-5; d_call: TRBD2; cdr3_aa: CAWSVSSGGGGTQYF; cdr3_nt: TGTGCCTGGAGTGTATCTAGCGGCGGGGGAGGGACCCAGTACTTC
clone_size: NA; v_call: TRBV9; j_call: TRBJ1-3; d_call: NA; cdr3_aa: CASSVARGASGNTIYF; cdr3_nt: TGTGCCAGCAGCGTAGCCCGGGGGGCCTCTGGAAACACCATATATTTT
clone_size: NA; v_call: TRBV20-1; j_call: TRBJ2-5; d_call: TRBD1; cdr3_aa: CSAKGTGFETQYF; cdr3_nt: TGCAGTGCGAAAGGGACAGGGTTCGAGACCCAGTACTTC
clone_size: many; v_call: TRBV15; j_call: TRBJ2-5; d_call: NA; cdr3_aa: CATSKLIQETQYF; cdr3_nt: TGTGCCACCAGCAAACTAATCCAAGAGACCCAGTACTTC
clone_size: many; v_call: TRBV24-1; j_call: TRBJ2-1; d_call: TRBD2; cdr3_aa: CATSDPLAVEQFF; cdr3_nt: TGTGCCACCAGTGACCCCCTAGCGGTTGAGCAGTTCTTC
clone_size: NA; v_call: TRBV6-5; j_call: TRBJ2-3; d_call: NA; cdr3_aa: CASSSTRDLDTDTQYF; cdr3_nt: TGTGCCAGCAGTTCAACCAGGGATCTGGACACAGATACGCAGTATTTT
clone_size: NA; v_call: TRBV28; j_call: TRBJ2-4; d_call: NA; cdr3_aa: CASRVAGLTAKNIQYF; cdr3_nt: TGTGCCAGCAGAGTCGCGGGGCTAACAGCCAAAAACATTCAGTACTTC
clone_size: NA; v_call: TRBV4-2; j_call: TRBJ1-4; d_call: NA; cdr3_aa: CASSLRQTRGANEKLFF; cdr3_nt: TGTGCCAGCAGCCTTAGACAGACCCGGGGAGCTAATGAAAAACTGTTTTTT
clone_size: many; v_call: TRBV7-9; j_call: TRBJ1-3; d_call: NA; cdr3_aa: CASSLGDRSSGNTIYF; cdr3_nt: TGTGCCAGCAGCTTAGGCGACAGAAGCTCTGGAAACACCATATATTTT
clone_size: few; v_call: TRBV29-1; j_call: TRBJ2-7; d_call: TRBD2; cdr3_aa: CSVELAGDYEQYF; cdr3_nt: TGCAGCGTTGAACTAGCGGGAGACTACGAGCAGTACTTC
clone_size: few; v_call: TRBV12-3/TRBV12-4; j_call: TRBJ1-1; d_call: TRBD1; cdr3_aa: CASRVQGVNTEAFF; cdr3_nt: TGTGCCAGCAGGGTACAGGGGGTGAACACTGAAGCTTTCTTT
clone_size: NA; v_call: TRBV7-8; j_call: TRBJ2-1; d_call: NA; cdr3_aa: CASRPDSSSYNEQFF; cdr3_nt: TGTGCCAGCAGACCGGACTCTAGCTCCTACAATGAGCAGTTCTTC